This TCR beta chain comes out of a study of T-cell reconstitution after alpha-beta-depleted transplantation in children. Germline-derived CDR1 and CDR2 are MNHEY and SMNVEV (reference sequence). V lost 5 bases, J lost 3 bases, and 7 bases stayed unmatched. This CDR3 contains 15 residues. Study conclusions and caveats: Surviving thymic progenitors and recipient T cells were the source of high TCRbeta diversity at day 60 in some patients. Newly made T cells mostly supplied T-cell counts and diversity one year after transplant.

Of note for this clonotype: Its cognate antigen is unknown.

Preparation of the TCRbeta library used unique molecular identifiers. TCRdb reprocessed the PCR reads via MiXCR and lists one record per CDR3 protein. The sample shows about 900,000 distinct CDR3 sequences, 25% to 30% of them seen only once. This clonotype was obtained from a boy less than two years old who had a stem cell transplant for SCID, so the T cells may come from the graft donor. The genes are TRBV27 and TRBJ2-7, with 10 bases identical to TRBD1. The sample consisted of PBMCs, mostly from graft donor cells, taken 360 days after TCRalphabeta/CD19-depleted stem cell transplant. The CDR3 region is CASSPTGTGDYEQYF. Here the CDR3 DNA reads TGTGCCAGCAGTCCCACCGGGACAGGGGACTACGAGCAGTACTTC.